These T cell receptor beta chains were read from a single sample in a study of shared clonotypes between healthy human individuals. Clones were read by immunoSEQ multiplex PCR, and TCRdb kept only the in-frame ones, dropping some. The sample holds a few million clones, 85% to 95% seen once. The source material was naive CD4+ T cells from PBMCs. The receptors here all came from a man aged 18 to 29 in good health. Some clones in this sample may be carry-over from other donors' samples. Both conserved end residues are part of each CDR3. A D gene is named only where the DNA matches it firmly. Size values are once, few and many counts, or a class for expanded clones, and some rows have none.

CDR3: CAPGGNKTGELFF
DNA: TGTGCCCCCGGGGGAAATAAAACCGGGGAGCTGTTTTTT
J: TRBJ2-2
size: -
D: -
V: TRBV2

CDR3: CASSPGNSGANVLTF
DNA: TGTGCCAGCAGCCCCGGGAACTCTGGGGCCAACGTCCTGACTTTC
J: TRBJ2-6
size: -
D: -
V: TRBV11-3

CDR3: CASSLDGGGGEQYF
DNA: TGTGCCAGCAGCTTGGACGGAGGGGGCGGCGAGCAGTACTTC
J: TRBJ2-7
size: -
D: -
V: TRBV5-6

CDR3: CASNEGANTGELFF
DNA: TGCGCCAGCAATGAGGGGGCGAACACCGGGGAGCTGTTTTTT
J: TRBJ2-2
size: -
D: -
V: TRBV5-1

CDR3: CASSGEGPADTQYF
DNA: TGCGCCAGCAGCGGGGAGGGGCCCGCAGATACGCAGTATTTT
J: TRBJ2-3
size: -
D: TRBD2
V: TRBV5-1

CDR3: CASSLGKTNTEAFF
DNA: TGTGCCAGCAGCTTGGGAAAGACGAACACTGAAGCTTTCTTT
J: TRBJ1-1
size: -
D: -
V: TRBV5-5

CDR3: CASSPGRRVYGYTF
DNA: TGTGCCAGCAGCCCCGGACGGAGGGTATATGGCTACACCTTC
J: TRBJ1-2
size: -
D: -
V: TRBV5-6

CDR3: CSAAARGILYEQYF
DNA: TGCAGCGCCGCGGCCAGGGGCATCCTCTACGAGCAGTACTTC
J: TRBJ2-7
size: -
D: -
V: TRBV29-1

CDR3: CSVFPGQITGELFF
DNA: TGCAGCGTTTTTCCGGGACAAATCACCGGGGAGCTGTTTTTT
J: TRBJ2-2
size: -
D: -
V: TRBV29-1

CDR3: CASGHGLGQPQHF
DNA: TGTGCCAGCGGGCACGGCCTCGGGCAGCCCCAGCATTTT
J: TRBJ1-5
size: -
D: -
V: TRBV7-3

CDR3: CASRPGTGGIRNQPQHF
DNA: TGTGCCAGCCGACCCGGGACAGGGGGTATTCGCAATCAGCCCCAGCATTTT
J: TRBJ1-5
size: -
D: TRBD1
V: TRBV28

CDR3: CASSGTANTEAFF
DNA: TGTGCCAGTTCCGGGACGGCGAACACTGAAGCTTTCTTT
J: TRBJ1-1
size: few
D: -
V: TRBV7-3

CDR3: CASSLGLQETQYF
DNA: TGTGCCAGCAGCTTAGGCCTTCAAGAGACCCAGTACTTC
J: TRBJ2-5
size: -
D: -
V: TRBV11-3

CDR3: CAWSAIPGGGELFF
DNA: TGTGCCTGGAGTGCCATTCCTGGGGGCGGGGAGCTGTTTTTT
J: TRBJ2-2
size: -
D: -
V: TRBV30

CDR3: CASSLRTGFGETQYF
DNA: TGTGCCAGCAGTTTGCGGACAGGGTTCGGGGAGACCCAGTACTTC
J: TRBJ2-5
size: -
D: TRBD1
V: TRBV28

CDR3: CASSPWTGGDNYGYTF
DNA: TGTGCCAGCAGTCCTTGGACAGGGGGCGATAACTATGGCTACACCTTC
J: TRBJ1-2
size: -
D: TRBD1
V: TRBV28

CDR3: CASSPHRDEQYF
DNA: TGTGCCAGCAGCCCCCACAGGGACGAGCAGTACTTC
J: TRBJ2-7
size: -
D: -
V: TRBV7-9

CDR3: CASSLGGWEREPDTQYF
DNA: TGTGCCAGCAGCTTAGGTGGTTGGGAGCGGGAGCCAGATACGCAGTATTTT
J: TRBJ2-3
size: -
D: TRBD2
V: TRBV11-3

CDR3: CASGEYNEQFF
DNA: TGTGCCAGCGGAGAATACAATGAGCAGTTCTTC
J: TRBJ2-1
size: -
D: -
V: TRBV6-4

CDR3: CASSRGGPAYNEQFF
DNA: TGCGCCAGCAGCCGAGGAGGGCCGGCCTACAATGAGCAGTTCTTC
J: TRBJ2-1
size: -
D: -
V: TRBV5-1

CDR3: CASTLFRAGGGNQPQHF
DNA: TGTGCCAGCACCCTATTTAGGGCAGGGGGGGGCAATCAGCCCCAGCATTTT
J: TRBJ1-5
size: -
D: TRBD1
V: TRBV2

CDR3: CASSVTAGAAWETQYF
DNA: TGTGCCAGCAGTGTGACAGCGGGAGCTGCTTGGGAGACCCAGTACTTC
J: TRBJ2-5
size: -
D: TRBD2
V: TRBV6-1

CDR3: CASRDSGQGFRETQYF
DNA: TGTGCCAGTAGAGACTCGGGACAGGGCTTTCGGGAGACCCAGTACTTC
J: TRBJ2-5
size: -
D: TRBD1
V: TRBV19

CDR3: CASSLGRGGGTEAFF
DNA: TGTGCCAGCAGCTTGGGGCGGGGCGGTGGCACTGAAGCTTTCTTT
J: TRBJ1-1
size: -
D: -
V: TRBV5-4